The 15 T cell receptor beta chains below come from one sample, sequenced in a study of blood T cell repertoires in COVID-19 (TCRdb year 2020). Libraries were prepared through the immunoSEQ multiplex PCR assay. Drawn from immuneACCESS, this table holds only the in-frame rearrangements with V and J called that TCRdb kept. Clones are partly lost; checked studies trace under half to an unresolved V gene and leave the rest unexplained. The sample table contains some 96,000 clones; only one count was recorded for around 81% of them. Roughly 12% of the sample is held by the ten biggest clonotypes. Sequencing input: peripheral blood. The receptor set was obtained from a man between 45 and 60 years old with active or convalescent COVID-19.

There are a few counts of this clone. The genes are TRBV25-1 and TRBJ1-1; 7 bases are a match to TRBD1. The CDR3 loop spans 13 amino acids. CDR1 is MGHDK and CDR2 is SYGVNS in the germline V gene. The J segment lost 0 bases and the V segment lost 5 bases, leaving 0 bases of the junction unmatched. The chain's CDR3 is CASSTGVNTEAFF. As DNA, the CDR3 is TGTGCCAGCAGTACAGGGGTGAACACTGAAGCTTTCTTT.

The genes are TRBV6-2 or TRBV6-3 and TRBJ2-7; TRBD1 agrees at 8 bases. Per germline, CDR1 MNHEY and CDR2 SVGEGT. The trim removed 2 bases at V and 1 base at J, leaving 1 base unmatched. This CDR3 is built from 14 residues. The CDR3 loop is CASSYRTGSYEQYF. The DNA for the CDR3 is TGTGCCAGCAGTTACAGGACAGGGTCCTACGAGCAGTACTTC.

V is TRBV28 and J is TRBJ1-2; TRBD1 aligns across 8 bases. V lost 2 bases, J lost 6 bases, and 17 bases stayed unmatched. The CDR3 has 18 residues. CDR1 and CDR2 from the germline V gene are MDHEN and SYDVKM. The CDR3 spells CASSLSTPPARGLDGYTF. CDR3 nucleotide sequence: TGTGCCAGCAGTTTAAGTACCCCTCCCGCCAGGGGGCTCGATGGCTACACCTTC.

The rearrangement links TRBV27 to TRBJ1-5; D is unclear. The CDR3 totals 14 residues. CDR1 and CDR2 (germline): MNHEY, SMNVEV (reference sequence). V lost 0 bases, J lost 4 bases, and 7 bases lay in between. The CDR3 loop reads CASSLSVENQPQHF. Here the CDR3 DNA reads TGTGCCAGCAGTTTATCGGTAGAAAATCAGCCCCAGCATTTT.

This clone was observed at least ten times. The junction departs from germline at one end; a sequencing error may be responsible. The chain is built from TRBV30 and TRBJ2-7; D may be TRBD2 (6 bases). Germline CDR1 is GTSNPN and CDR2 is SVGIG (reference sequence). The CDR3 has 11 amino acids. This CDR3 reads CAWSGREYVVF. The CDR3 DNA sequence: TGTGCCTGGAGTGGACGGGAGTACGTCGTCTTC.

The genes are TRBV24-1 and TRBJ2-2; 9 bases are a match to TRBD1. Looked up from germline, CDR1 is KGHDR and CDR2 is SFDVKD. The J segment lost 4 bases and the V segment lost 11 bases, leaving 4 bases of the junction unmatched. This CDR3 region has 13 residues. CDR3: CAIRQGGTGELFF. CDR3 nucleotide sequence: TGTGCCATAAGACAGGGGGGCACCGGGGAGCTGTTTTTT.

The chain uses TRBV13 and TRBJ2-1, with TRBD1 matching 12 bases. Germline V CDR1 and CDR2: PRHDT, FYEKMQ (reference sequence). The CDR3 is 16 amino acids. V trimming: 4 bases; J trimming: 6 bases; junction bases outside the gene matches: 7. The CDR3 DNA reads TGTGCCAGCAGCTCCGGGACAGGGGGCGCAGTCAATGAGCAGTTCTTC. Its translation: CASSSGTGGAVNEQFF. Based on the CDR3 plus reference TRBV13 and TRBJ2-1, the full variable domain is AAGVIQSPRHLIKEKRETATLKCYPIPRHDTVYWYQQGPGQDPQFLISFYEKMQSDKGSIPDRFSAQQFSDYHSELNMSSLELGDSALYFCASSSGTGGAVNEQFFGPGTRLTVL.

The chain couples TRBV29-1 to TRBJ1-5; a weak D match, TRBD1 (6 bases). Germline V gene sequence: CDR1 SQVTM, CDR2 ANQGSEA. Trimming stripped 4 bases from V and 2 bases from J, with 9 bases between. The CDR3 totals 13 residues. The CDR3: CSVGTDGNQPQHF. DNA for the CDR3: TGCAGCGTTGGGACAGATGGCAATCAGCCCCAGCATTTT.

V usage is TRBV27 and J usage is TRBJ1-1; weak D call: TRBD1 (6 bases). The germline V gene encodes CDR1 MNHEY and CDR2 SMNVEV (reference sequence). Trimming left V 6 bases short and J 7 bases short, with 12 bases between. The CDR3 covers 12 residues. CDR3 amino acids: CASSLTGREAFF. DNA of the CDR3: TGTGCCAGCAGCCTTACAGGGCGTGAAGCTTTCTTT.

CDR3 region: CASFGVRAGELFF. CDR3 bases: TGTGCCAGCTTCGGAGTCAGGGCCGGGGAGCTGTTTTTT. The chain carries TRBV12-3 or TRBV12-4 and TRBJ2-2; D is perhaps TRBD1 (5 bases). The CDR3 contains 13 residues. V dropped 8 bases and J dropped 6 bases, with 13 bases sitting between them.

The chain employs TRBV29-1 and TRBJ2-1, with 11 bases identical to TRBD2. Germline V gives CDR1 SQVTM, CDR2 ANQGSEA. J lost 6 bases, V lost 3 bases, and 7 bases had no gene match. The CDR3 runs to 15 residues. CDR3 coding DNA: TGCAGCGTTGACGTAGCGGGAGGGCAGGGCAATGAGCAGTTCTTC. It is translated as CSVDVAGGQGNEQFF.

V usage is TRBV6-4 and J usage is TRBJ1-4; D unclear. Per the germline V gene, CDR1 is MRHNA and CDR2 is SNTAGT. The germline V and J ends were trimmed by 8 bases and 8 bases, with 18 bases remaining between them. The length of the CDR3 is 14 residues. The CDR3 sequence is CASPPRATGEKLFF. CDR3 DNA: TGTGCCAGCCCCCCGAGGGCCACCGGGGAAAAACTGTTTTTT.

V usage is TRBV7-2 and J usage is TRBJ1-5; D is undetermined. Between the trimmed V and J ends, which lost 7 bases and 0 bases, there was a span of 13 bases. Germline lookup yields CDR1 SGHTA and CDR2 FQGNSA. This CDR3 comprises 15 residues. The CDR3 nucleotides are TGTGCCAGCACCCAGGAAGGTTATAGCAATCAGCCCCAGCATTTT. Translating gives CASTQEGYSNQPQHF.

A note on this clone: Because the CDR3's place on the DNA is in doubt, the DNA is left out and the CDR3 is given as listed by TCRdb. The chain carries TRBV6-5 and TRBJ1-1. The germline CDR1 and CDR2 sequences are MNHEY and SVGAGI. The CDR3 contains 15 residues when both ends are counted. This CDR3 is CASSYYPGGTGKLSF.

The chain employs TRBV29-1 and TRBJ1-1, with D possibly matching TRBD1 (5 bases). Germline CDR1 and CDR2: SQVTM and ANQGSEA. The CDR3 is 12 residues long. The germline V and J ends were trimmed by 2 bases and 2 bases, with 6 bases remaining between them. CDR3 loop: CSVERGNTEAFF. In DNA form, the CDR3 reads TGCAGCGTTGAAAGGGGTAACACTGAAGCTTTCTTT. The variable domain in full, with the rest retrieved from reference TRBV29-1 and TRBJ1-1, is SAVISQKPSRDICQRGTSLTIQCQVDSQVTMMFWYRQQPGQSLTLIATANQGSEATYESGFVIDKFPISRPNLTFSTLTVSNMSPEDSSIYLCSVERGNTEAFFGQGTRLTVV.